Listed here is a single TCR beta chain. Its antigen remains unknown. Deletions cut 7 bases from V and 4 bases from J, with 10 bases between. The V gene's germline CDR1 is SGHTA and CDR2 FQGNSA. The CDR3 length is 12 residues. Authors of the study amplified TCR beta CDR3 regions from RNA transcripts. A first-round RT-PCR of the TCR CDR3 used the HTBI primer set. Each CDR3 protein is one row after TCRdb ran MiXCR on the multiplex PCR reads. The table shows approximately 600,000 distinct CDR3 sequences, with about 15% occurring only once. This sample is part of a study of T cells in Graves' hyperthyroidism and ophthalmopathy. Points from the study as a whole: Separating ophthalmopathy from stable hyperthyroidism was achieved by a 13 V-J model. Also found in blood were most expanded thyroid clonotypes above 0.001.

On the basis of clinical symptoms, serum thyroxine and TRAb, thyroid ultrasound and orbital computed tomography, diagnoses were made. V is TRBV7-2 and J is TRBJ1-1; D not certain. This receptor was obtained from a woman aged 25 to 39 with Graves' hyperthyroidism that later progressed to Graves' ophthalmopathy. Sample: blood. The CDR3 loop is CASTAGSTEAFF. The CDR3 bases are TGTGCCAGCACCGCCGGGAGCACTGAAGCTTTCTTT.